This T cell receptor beta chain was sequenced during a study of blood T cell repertoires in COVID-19 (dated by TCRdb to between 2020 and 2021). General notes on the study: Samples from collaborators originated in the United States, Italy and Spain and spanned both the acute and convalescent phases of COVID-19. A freely available public database, intended as a resource for researchers studying the immune response to SARS-CoV-2, is where the repertoires were released. The samples were drawn from the first 160 participants of the ongoing ImmuneRACE study and from 1,254 subjects provided by 6 global collaborators. A de-identified subject ID, COVID-19 status, age in years and sex were almost always included in the sample metadata. Subjects who had been exposed to COVID-19, were actively infected with it, or had recovered from it provided the deeply sampled blood TCRbeta repertoires that made up the dataset. The prospective study material was composed of cDNA or gDNA derived from T cells, B-cell-depleted T cells, or PBMCs. Where available, HLA class I and class II types were taken from metadata supplied by the sample provider and were not determined by assay-based typing.

Collaborating institutions collected whole blood in K2EDTA tubes following their own protocols. For TCRbeta analysis, collaborator samples were shipped as frozen whole blood, as isolated PBMCs, or as DNA extracted from either sample type. TCRbeta CDR3 regions were amplified from genomic DNA using the immunoSEQ Assay, a bias-controlled multiplex PCR. The source study handled its data this way. Within the assay, amplification of reference gene primers was used to estimate how many nucleated cells each sample contained. To quantify the absolute abundance of each unique TCRbeta CDR3 rearrangement, sequence reads were collapsed and filtered. For each sample, productive Simpson clonality was calculated by taking the square root of Simpson's diversity index across productive rearrangements. TCRdb took this table from immuneACCESS and kept in-frame rearrangements with V and J called. Such tables lack part of the clones; where checked against another copy, unresolved V genes explain under half of the gap, and the rest is unexplained. That table is the source of V, J and clone size, and D and trimming were worked out from the DNA. The table for this sample lists 40,000 to 60,000 clones; more than 70% of them were counted only once. The ten most abundant clones make up 3.5% to 4.5% of the sample.

Points on this clone: Its antigen specificity is not known. No qualities accompany the bases; no much larger clone lies one base away.

The study at large found these results: The quantity of clinical and demographic metadata differed by source and by participant and was supplied without curation.

CDR1 and CDR2 are drawn from the germline V gene: KGHSH, LQKENI. The junction shows trimming of 3 bases on V and 2 bases on J, plus 13 bases between the germline ends. Spanning cysteine to phenylalanine, the CDR3 consists of 15 amino acids. Just the 45-base CDR3 DNA is kept, in frame starting at base 1. This TCR derives from a man at least 80 years old with active COVID-19. Recombination linked TRBV18 to TRBJ1-1; the D region possibly corresponds to TRBD1 (5 bases align). Sequenced: peripheral blood. The DNA sequence follows: TGTGCCAGCTCACCTAGTACAGGCAGAAACACTGAAGCTTTCTTT. It is translated as CASSPSTGRNTEAFF. Full variable domain (CDR3 extended with the reference TRBV18 and TRBJ1-1 proteins): NAGVMQNPRHLVRRRGQEARLRCSPMKGHSHVYWYRQLPEEGLKFMVYLQKENIIDESGMPKERFSAEFPKEGPSILRIQQVVRGDSAAYFCASSPSTGRNTEAFFGQGTRLTVV.